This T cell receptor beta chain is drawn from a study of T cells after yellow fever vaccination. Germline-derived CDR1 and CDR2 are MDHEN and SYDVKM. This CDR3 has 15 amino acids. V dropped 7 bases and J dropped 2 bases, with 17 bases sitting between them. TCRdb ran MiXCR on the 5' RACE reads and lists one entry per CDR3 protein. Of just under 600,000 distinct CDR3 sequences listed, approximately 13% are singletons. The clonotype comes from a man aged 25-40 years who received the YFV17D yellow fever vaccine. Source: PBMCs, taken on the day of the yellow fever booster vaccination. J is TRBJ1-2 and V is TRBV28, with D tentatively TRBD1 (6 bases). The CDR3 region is CASTLGGFRNYGYTF. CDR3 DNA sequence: TGTGCCAGCACCCTAGGGGGGTTCAGGAACTATGGCTACACCTTC.